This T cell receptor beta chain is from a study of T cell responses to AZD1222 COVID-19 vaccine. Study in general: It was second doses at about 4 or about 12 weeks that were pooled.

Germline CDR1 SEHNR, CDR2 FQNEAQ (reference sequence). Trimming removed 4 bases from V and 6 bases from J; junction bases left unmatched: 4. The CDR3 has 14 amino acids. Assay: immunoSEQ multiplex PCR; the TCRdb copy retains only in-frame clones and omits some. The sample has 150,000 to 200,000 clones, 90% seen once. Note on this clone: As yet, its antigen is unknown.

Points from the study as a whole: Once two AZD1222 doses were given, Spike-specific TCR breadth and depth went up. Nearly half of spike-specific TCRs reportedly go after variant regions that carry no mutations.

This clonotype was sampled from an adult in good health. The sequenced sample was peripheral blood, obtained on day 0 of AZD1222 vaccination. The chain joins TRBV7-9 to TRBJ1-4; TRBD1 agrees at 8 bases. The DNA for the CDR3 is TGTGCCAGCAGCTCACAGGGGGGGTATGAAAAACTGTTTTTT. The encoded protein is CASSSQGGYEKLFF. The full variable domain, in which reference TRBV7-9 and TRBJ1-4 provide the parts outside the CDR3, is DTGVSQNPRHKITKRGQNVTFRCDPISEHNRLYWYRQTLGQGPEFLTYFQNEAQLEKSRLLSDRFSAERPKGSFSTLEIQRTEQGDSAMYLCASSSQGGYEKLFFGSGTQLSVL.